The source of this T cell receptor beta chain is a study of post-analysis software for immune sequencing data (dated by TCRdb to 2013 to 2016). Concerning the study at large: The recorded disease courses included relapsing-remitting, secondary progressive and progressive-relapsing multiple sclerosis, and some patients had no subtype annotation. The multiple sclerosis patient repertoires were compared with roughly twelve previously published healthy control repertoires from donors aged about 6 to 26 years. A subset of samples was prepared in parallel using single-end sample barcoding, then pooled and co-amplified after Illumina adapter ligation. Overall study results and their limits: The control group was slightly older than the multiple sclerosis patient group. Normalized Chao1 diversity was significantly lower in multiple sclerosis patients than controls, suggesting substantial peripheral T-cell clonal expansion. When samples were clustered directly using the F measure, samples prepared in the same batch co-clustered strongly, which prompted a batch-effect correction. Significantly higher frequencies in patients than in controls were found for about five TRBV segments, including TRBV5-6, TRBV5-1 and TRBV20-1.

Receptor libraries were prepared by PCR. Instrument on record: Illumina HiSeq 2500. To reduce PCR and sequencing biases, unique molecular identifiers were incorporated into the TCR beta cDNA libraries. Approximately 500,000 cDNA molecules were obtained per 1 to 10 million input T cells, so each molecule approximated one T cell. Patient libraries were prepared and sequenced with the same protocol used for the earlier healthy control dataset. Samples belonging to the same batch were prepared together, multiplexed and sequenced on a shared HiSeq lane. On the study's bioinformatics: Raw barcoded reads were processed with MIGEC, and single-read molecular identifier groups were discarded before consensus assembly and CDR3 extraction. VDJtools was used for post-analysis of the clonotype tables, and diversity was normalized by down-sampling every dataset to the size of the smallest sample. In repertoire overlap clustering, CDR3 amino acid sequences, but not nucleotide sequences, were matched to correct batch-related cross-sample contamination. TCRdb reworked the public reads: Q25 trimming with fastp, MiXCR clone assembly, productive beta chains retained. Rows with a matching CDR3 protein are joined into one entry that keeps the most common DNA and genes. TCRdb, not the authors, supplied the V and J calls. This sample has under 900,000 distinct CDR3 sequences in its table, and roughly 58% of those were observed once. The ten most abundant clones make up under 6% of the sample.

With respect to this clonotype: Its antigen is still unknown. Qualities for individual bases were not recorded, and no much larger clone is one base off.

To demonstrate the VDJtools post-analysis software, the study profiled TCR beta repertoires from the peripheral blood of about 13 young patients with multiple sclerosis. Multiple sclerosis patients were children and adolescents aged roughly 6 to 16 years. Trimming removed 6 bases from V and 8 bases from J, leaving 19 bases between the germline ends. Inclusive of the bounding cysteine and phenylalanine, the CDR3 is 15 residues long. Left in the record is the CDR3 DNA by itself, 45 bases read in frame from the first base. The germline V gene (reference sequence) yields MNHEY for CDR1 and SMNVEV for CDR2.

This sequence was found in a girl between 5 and 17 years old with multiple sclerosis. Sequenced material: blood. The V and J segments used are TRBV27 and TRBJ1-4; 5 matching bases give a weak D call of TRBD1. The nucleotide sequence is TGTGCCAGCAGACCCGGGGGAGGGGCGAAGGAAAAACTGTTTTTT. Its protein reads: CASRPGGGAKEKLFF.